The 27 T cell receptor beta chains in this list originate from one sample, sequenced in a study of patients and donors after allogeneic stem cell transplantation. TCRdb recomputed calls from the RT-PCR reads with MiXCR, one row per CDR3 protein. The table shows about 110,000 distinct CDR3 sequences, with over 30% occurring only once. The sample was blood, either unsorted or a sorted T cell fraction (not recorded which). These receptors were obtained from a human donor who was either an allogeneic HSCT recipient or a stem cell or donor lymphocyte infusion donor (not recorded which). It is not recorded whose cells these are; they may come from a transplant donor.

V and J are TRBV12-3 or TRBV12-4 and TRBJ2-3; 13 nucleotides match TRBD2. CDR3 size: 17 residues. The V gene end was trimmed by 3 bases and the J gene end by 3 bases; junction bases not matched to a gene: 6. The chain's CDR3 is CASSLGLAGPMTDTQYF. Written as DNA, the CDR3 is TGTGCCAGCAGTTTGGGACTAGCGGGACCAATGACAGATACGCAGTATTTT.

This clonotype was seen a few times. This chain uses TRBV20-1 with TRBJ2-1, with D perhaps matching TRBD1 (7 bases). This CDR3 has 13 amino acids. The germline V gene encodes CDR1 DFQATT and CDR2 SNEGSKA (reference sequence). V was cut by 5 bases and J by 7 bases, with 15 bases left in between. CDR3 region: CSALAGGLNEQFF. The CDR3 nucleotides are TGCAGTGCTCTAGCAGGGGGGCTTAATGAGCAGTTCTTC.

The V gene is TRBV7-2, the J gene TRBJ1-1; TRBD1 matches at 8 bases. The V and J ends lost 4 bases and 5 bases, in that order; junction bases with no gene match: 9. The CDR3 loop spans 15 amino acids. Germline V gene lookup returns CDR1 SGHTA and CDR2 FQGNSA. As DNA, the CDR3 is TGTGCCAGCAGCTCGTACGGGACAGGACGGACTGAAGCTTTCTTT. This translates into CASSSYGTGRTEAFF. The full variable domain, in which reference TRBV7-2 and TRBJ1-1 provide the parts outside the CDR3, is GAGVSQSPSNKVTEKGKDVELRCDPISGHTALYWYRQSLGQGLEFLIYFQGNSAPDKSGLPSDRFSAERTGGSVSTLTIQRTQQEDSAVYLCASSSYGTGRTEAFFGQGTRLTVV.

The chain uses TRBV24-1 and TRBJ1-4, with 7 bases matching TRBD1. CDR1 and CDR2 (germline): KGHDR, SFDVKD. This CDR3 comprises 15 residues. The J segment lost 10 bases and the V segment lost 3 bases, leaving 10 bases of the junction unmatched. The CDR3 loop reads CATSDPRGTEGKLFF. CDR3 in DNA: TGTGCCACCAGTGATCCCAGAGGGACAGAAGGAAAACTGTTTTTT.

This clonotype has a handful of counts. The chain couples TRBV12-3 or TRBV12-4 to TRBJ1-1, with D possibly being TRBD1 (5 bases). V was clipped by 7 bases and J by 4 bases, with 22 bases between them. There are 16 residues in the CDR3. The CDR3 spells CASTNPREGGGTEAFF. DNA of the CDR3: TGTGCCAGCACCAACCCCCGTGAGGGTGGGGGCACTGAAGCTTTCTTT.

This chain links TRBV25-1 with TRBJ2-5; TRBD2 might be the D (5 bases). This CDR3 region has 15 residues. Trimming stripped 2 bases from V and 5 bases from J, with 15 bases between. Germline lookup yields CDR1 MGHDK and CDR2 SYGVNS. The CDR3 nucleotides read TGTGCCAGCAGTGAAGCTACTAGGTCTGCCGAGACCCAGTACTTC. This codes for CASSEATRSAETQYF. Using reference TRBV25-1 and TRBJ2-5 for the parts outside the CDR3, the full variable domain is EADIYQTPRYLVIGTGKKITLECSQTMGHDKMYWYQQDPGMELHLIHYSYGVNSTEKGDLSSESTVSRIRTEHFPLTLESARPSHTSQYLCASSEATRSAETQYFGPGTRLLVL.

This chain links TRBV6-2 or TRBV6-3 with TRBJ2-7; 9 bases fit TRBD1. The V gene's germline CDR1 is MNHEY and CDR2 SVGEGT. The CDR3 loop spans 12 amino acids. Trimming cost V 8 bases and J 8 bases; bases outside gene matches: 7. Written as DNA, the CDR3 is TGTGCCAGCGGAGACAGGGGGAACAAGCAGTACTTC. The encoded protein is CASGDRGNKQYF.

This chain connects TRBV5-6 to TRBJ2-7; 11 bases line up with TRBD2. V lost 4 bases, J lost 2 bases, and 5 bases stayed unmatched. Germline CDR1 and CDR2: SGHDT and YYEEEE. The CDR3 contains 15 residues. This CDR3 reads CASSAGLAAPYEQYF. The CDR3 coding sequence is TGTGCCAGCAGCGCGGGACTAGCGGCTCCCTACGAGCAGTACTTC.

V gene TRBV6-5 combines with J gene TRBJ2-6; TRBD2 is a possible D gene (6 bases). CDR3 length: 17 residues. CDR1 and CDR2 (germline): MNHEY, SVGAGI. V lost 6 bases and J 0 bases, leaving 15 bases between the germline ends. CDR3 residues: CASSLGLPDSGANVLTF. CDR3 DNA sequence: TGTGCCAGCAGCCTGGGACTTCCAGACTCTGGGGCCAACGTCCTGACTTTC.

The V and J genes are TRBV12-3 or TRBV12-4 and TRBJ1-2, with D unresolved. The CDR3 is 12 amino acids. The V and J ends lost 2 bases and 9 bases respectively, with 10 bases between them. CDR3 nucleotide sequence: TGTGCCAGCAGTTTAAAGGGCGGCCGCTACACCTTC. Translated: CASSLKGGRYTF.

The V gene is TRBV29-1, the J gene TRBJ2-1; the D is unclear. Germline-derived CDR1 and CDR2 are SQVTM and ANQGSEA. V gave up 0 bases and J gave up 4 bases, with 7 bases separating them. CDR3 length: 13 amino acids. The CDR3 bases are TGCAGCGTTGAAGACTGGGGTTACAATGAGCAGTTCTTC. Residues: CSVEDWGYNEQFF.

This chain uses TRBV9 with TRBJ2-1, with TRBD2 identical over 12 bases. Germline-derived CDR1 and CDR2 are SGDLS and YYNGEE. Losses at the gene ends were 2 bases for V and 2 bases for J; bases not matched to a gene: 2. The CDR3 length is 16 residues. The CDR3 is CASSVSSGRAYNEQFF. The CDR3 DNA reads as TGTGCCAGCAGCGTCTCTAGCGGGAGGGCCTACAATGAGCAGTTCTTC.

The gene calls are TRBV4-3 and TRBJ2-2; TRBD1 might be the D (6 bases). Trimming left V 2 bases short and J 7 bases short, with 8 bases between. The CDR3 sequence is 13 residues long. In germline, CDR1 is LGHNA, CDR2 YSLEER. This CDR3 reads CASSQNRVGELFF. CDR3 coding DNA: TGCGCCAGCAGCCAAAACAGGGTCGGGGAGCTGTTTTTT.

This clonotype has just a few counts. The rearrangement links TRBV18 to TRBJ1-5; possible D gene TRBD1, 5 bases. V was clipped by 5 bases and J by 0 bases, with 11 bases between them. The germline V gene encodes CDR1 KGHSH and CDR2 LQKENI. The CDR3 has 15 residues. CDR3 amino acids: CASSTTETSNQPQHF. Written as DNA, the CDR3 is TGTGCCAGCTCAACGACAGAGACTAGCAATCAGCCCCAGCATTTT. Full variable domain (outside the CDR3, taken from reference TRBV18 and TRBJ1-5): NAGVMQNPRHLVRRRGQEARLRCSPMKGHSHVYWYRQLPEEGLKFMVYLQKENIIDESGMPKERFSAEFPKEGPSILRIQQVVRGDSAAYFCASSTTETSNQPQHFGDGTRLSIL.

V and J are TRBV7-2 and TRBJ2-1; D is undetermined. The ends were cut back, 3 bases at V and 4 bases at J, with 7 bases in the middle. Germline lookup yields CDR1 SGHTA and CDR2 FQGNSA. The CDR3 contains 13 residues. The CDR3 bases are TGTGCCAGCAGCTTTAGGGATTACAATGAGCAGTTCTTC. Amino acids: CASSFRDYNEQFF. Based on the CDR3 plus reference TRBV7-2 and TRBJ2-1, the full variable domain is GAGVSQSPSNKVTEKGKDVELRCDPISGHTALYWYRQSLGQGLEFLIYFQGNSAPDKSGLPSDRFSAERTGGSVSTLTIQRTQQEDSAVYLCASSFRDYNEQFFGPGTRLTVL.

This chain links TRBV19 with TRBJ2-1; 8 bases fit TRBD2. Trimming took 5 bases from V and 0 from J; bases not matched to a gene: 6. The germline V gene encodes CDR1 LNHDA and CDR2 SQIVND (reference sequence). This CDR3 is 16 amino acids long. This chain's CDR3 is CASSLSSGSSYNEQFF. The CDR3 nucleotides are TGTGCCAGTAGTCTCTCGAGCGGGAGCTCCTACAATGAGCAGTTCTTC. Drawing the rest from reference TRBV19 and TRBJ2-1, the complete variable domain is DGGITQSPKYLFRKEGQNVTLSCEQNLNHDAMYWYRQDPGQGLRLIYYSQIVNDFQKGDIAEGYSVSREKKESFPLTVTSAQKNPTAFYLCASSLSSGSSYNEQFFGPGTRLTVL.

The rearrangement joins TRBV24-1 to TRBJ2-5; D is possibly TRBD2 (6 bases). CDR3 length equals 16 residues. V was pared by 0 bases and J by 2 bases, with 12 bases between. Looked up from germline, CDR1 is KGHDR and CDR2 is SFDVKD. The CDR3 is CATSDLPKGRQETQYF. The DNA of the CDR3 is TGTGCCACCAGTGATTTGCCGAAAGGGAGGCAAGAGACCCAGTACTTC.

The chain has TRBV20-1 and TRBJ1-4; D perhaps matches TRBD1 (6 bases). There are 14 residues in the CDR3. Trimming took off 7 bases at V and 4 bases at J, with 16 bases between the two ends. Germline V gene lookup returns CDR1 DFQATT and CDR2 SNEGSKA (reference sequence). This CDR3 is CSGTQGGGNEKLFF. Written as DNA, the CDR3 is TGCAGTGGGACACAGGGAGGGGGTAATGAAAAACTGTTTTTT.

This clonotype showed up just a few times. The chain joins TRBV20-1 to TRBJ1-5; D is unclear. V lost 4 bases, J lost 4 bases, and 14 bases lay in between. This CDR3 spans 14 amino acids. Germline CDR1 is DFQATT and CDR2 is SNEGSKA (reference sequence). The chain's CDR3 is CSATGEIPNQPQHF. Written as DNA, the CDR3 is TGCAGTGCTACAGGTGAAATCCCAAATCAGCCCCAGCATTTT.

This clonotype was seen a handful of times. The chain recombines TRBV6-5 with TRBJ2-7, with TRBD1 as a possible D gene (6 bases). The CDR3 spans 13 residues. Germline V gives CDR1 MNHEY, CDR2 SVGAGI. The germline V and J ends were trimmed by 0 bases and 3 bases, with 6 bases remaining between them. Written as DNA, the CDR3 is TGTGCCAGCAGTTACTCCAGGGGCTACGAGCAGTACTTC. The encoded protein is CASSYSRGYEQYF.

The V and J genes are TRBV20-1 and TRBJ2-7; D unclear. V shed 1 base and J shed 5 bases, with 15 bases lying between them. This CDR3 is 14 amino acids long. The germline gives CDR1 DFQATT, CDR2 SNEGSKA (reference sequence). The chain's CDR3 is CSARGPSSWHEQYF. CDR3 nucleotides: TGCAGTGCTAGAGGCCCATCCAGTTGGCACGAGCAGTACTTC.

The gene calls are TRBV2 and TRBJ2-1, with a weak D call TRBD1 (6 bases). The CDR3 runs to 12 residues. With 7 bases removed from V and 6 bases from J, the gap between germline ends came to 10 bases. The V gene's germline CDR1 is SNHLY and CDR2 FYNNEI. The CDR3 nucleotides are TGTGCCAGCAAAGGGGACATCAATGAGCAGTTCTTC. It codes for CASKGDINEQFF.

Ten or more counts support this clonotype. The chain employs TRBV7-2 and TRBJ2-3, with D perhaps matching TRBD2 (6 bases). Germline V gene sequence: CDR1 SGHTA, CDR2 FQGNSA. Trimming pared 5 bases from V and 2 bases from J, leaving 11 bases between. The CDR3 consists of 14 residues. DNA for the CDR3: TGTGCCAGCAGCCAGACTAGTTCCACAGATACGCAGTATTTT. It encodes CASSQTSSTDTQYF.

This clonotype was detected a few times. V and J are TRBV6-5 and TRBJ2-7; D is possibly TRBD2 (6 bases). Trimming removed 2 bases at V and 4 bases at J, with 18 bases between. The length of the CDR3 is 16 residues. Per germline, CDR1 MNHEY and CDR2 SVGAGI. The CDR3, as DNA: TGTGCCAGCAGTTACGATGGAGGACTACTCCCTTACGAGCAGTACTTC. Translation gives CASSYDGGLLPYEQYF.

This chain connects TRBV4-2 to TRBJ2-3, with D unclear. V lost 1 base, J lost 4 bases, and 12 bases lay in between. The CDR3 spans 15 residues. Germline values: CDR1 LGHNA, CDR2 YNFKEQ. This CDR3 is CASSQVFVVADTQYF. The CDR3 nucleotides are TGTGCCAGCAGCCAAGTATTCGTGGTAGCAGATACGCAGTATTTT.

This clonotype was seen a handful of times. CDR3 sequence reads: CASTLLVATNTDTQYF. The CDR3 region has the DNA TGTGCCAGCACCTTATTGGTAGCGACAAACACAGATACGCAGTATTTT. The chain uses TRBV12-3 or TRBV12-4 and TRBJ2-3, with D perhaps TRBD2 (5 bases). The CDR3 runs to 16 residues. The V and J ends lost 7 bases and 2 bases respectively, with 19 bases between them.

The V gene is TRBV25-1, the J gene TRBJ2-1; 8 bases match TRBD2. The CDR3 runs 14 residues. Trimming took 2 bases from V and 7 from J; bases not matched to a gene: 4. From germline, CDR1 is MGHDK and CDR2 SYGVNS. The CDR3 protein is CASSEGAGVNEQFF. CDR3 bases: TGTGCCAGCAGTGAAGGAGCGGGAGTAAATGAGCAGTTCTTC.